The 25 T cell receptor beta chains given below trace back to one sample, sequenced in a study of patients and donors after allogeneic stem cell transplantation (dated by TCRdb to between 2020 and 2021). The library relied on RT-PCR. Sequencing used a NextSeq 550. TCRdb took the public reads, trimmed them with fastp at Q25, ran MiXCR for clone calling and kept in-frame beta chains. Rows with a matching CDR3 protein are joined into one entry that keeps the most common DNA and genes. The sample data list about 960,000 distinct CDR3 sequences, and around 17% of these were observed just once. Clones ranked in the top ten supply about 6% of the sample. Sequencing used blood, either unsorted or a sorted T cell fraction (not recorded which). Source of these receptors: a human donor who was either an allogeneic HSCT recipient or a stem cell or donor lymphocyte infusion donor (not recorded which). It is not recorded whose cells these are; they may come from a transplant donor.

Ten or more counts support this clonotype. The chain employs TRBV6-1 and TRBJ1-2; D not certain. Deletions cut 4 bases from V and 8 bases from J, with 8 bases between. The CDR3 sequence is 11 residues long. CDR1 is MNHNS and CDR2 is SASEGT in the germline V gene. Written as DNA, the CDR3 is TGTGCCAGCAGTGGATACGGGGGCTACACCTTC. Residues: CASSGYGGYTF.

The table lists this clonotype with a few counts. The V call is TRBV4-3, the J call TRBJ2-2, with D perhaps matching TRBD1 or TRBD2 (5 bases each). V shed 2 bases and J shed 0 bases, with 22 bases lying between them. The CDR3 sequence is 20 residues long. Looked up from germline, CDR1 is LGHNA and CDR2 is YSLEER. CDR3 sequence (DNA): TGCGCCAGCAGCCAAAAACTTACCTCTTCCGGGGCCGCGAACACCGGGGAGCTGTTTTTT. As protein: CASSQKLTSSGAANTGELFF.

This clonotype was seen repeatedly, ten times or more. The chain couples TRBV20-1 to TRBJ1-5; the D gene is possibly TRBD1 (5 bases). V was trimmed by 6 bases and J by 6 bases, leaving 21 bases between them. Germline CDR1 reads DFQATT; CDR2 reads SNEGSKA (reference sequence). The CDR3 runs to 15 residues. Here the CDR3 DNA reads TGCAGTGCGCATGTTCGTCGGGGCCGAAGTCAGCCCCAGCATTTT. It codes for CSAHVRRGRSQPQHF.

This clonotype has a handful of counts. The rearrangement uses TRBV18 and TRBJ2-3, with D perhaps TRBD1 (6 bases). Deletions cut 0 bases from V and 4 bases from J, with 17 bases between. The CDR3 spans 17 residues. Germline V gene data show CDR1 as KGHSH and CDR2 as LQKENI. The CDR3 DNA reads TGTGCCAGCTCACCACCGGACAGATGGCCCGAACCAGATACGCAGTATTTT. It is translated as CASSPPDRWPEPDTQYF.

The chain carries TRBV12-3 or TRBV12-4 and TRBJ2-3; 7 bases are a match to TRBD1. This CDR3 comprises 15 residues. J gave up 0 bases and V 7 bases, and 7 bases lay outside the gene matches. CDR3 in amino acids: CASKPGQSSTDTQYF. The CDR3 nucleotides read TGTGCCAGCAAACCGGGACAGAGCAGCACAGATACGCAGTATTTT.

The table lists this clonotype with a few counts. V usage is TRBV12-3 or TRBV12-4 and J usage is TRBJ2-4; D is perhaps TRBD1 (5 bases). V lost 6 bases and J lost 0, with 15 bases in between. The CDR3 contains 16 residues. The CDR3 loop reads CASSLLGRIAKNIQYF. CDR3 sequence (DNA): TGTGCCAGCAGCCTTTTGGGGCGTATAGCCAAAAACATTCAGTACTTC.

The chain uses TRBV4-2 and TRBJ2-3; 13 nucleotides agree with TRBD2. Germline lookup yields CDR1 LGHNA and CDR2 YNFKEQ. With 0 bases clipped from V and 5 bases from J, the junction kept 8 bases outside the gene matches. This CDR3 is 18 amino acids long. This chain's CDR3 is CASSQEGGLAGAKDTQYF. The CDR3 coding sequence is TGTGCCAGCAGCCAAGAAGGAGGACTAGCGGGGGCAAAAGATACGCAGTATTTT.

The chain joins TRBV20-1 to TRBJ2-3; 11 positions agree with TRBD2. Germline lookup yields CDR1 DFQATT and CDR2 SNEGSKA (reference sequence). V was clipped by 0 bases and J by 3 bases; unmatched bases: 2. The CDR3 runs 15 residues. The CDR3 loop is CSARDTSGGTDTQYF. CDR3 in DNA: TGCAGTGCTAGAGACACTAGCGGGGGTACAGATACGCAGTATTTT.

This clonotype occurred a few times. This chain links TRBV2 with TRBJ2-5; D possibly corresponds to TRBD2 (6 bases). Trimming cost V 6 bases and J 4 bases, with 15 bases left between them. Germline V lookup: CDR1 SNHLY, CDR2 FYNNEI. The CDR3 consists of 14 residues. CDR3 sequence (DNA): TGTGCCAGCAGGTTGGACTATCCGCCAGAGACCCAGTACTTC. Translating gives CASRLDYPPETQYF.

This chain links TRBV12-3 or TRBV12-4 with TRBJ1-2; tentative D call: TRBD1 (6 bases). The CDR3 totals 14 residues. Trimming removed 5 bases at V and 8 bases at J, with 18 bases between. The CDR3 DNA reads TGTGCCAGCAGTCTTTCAGGGGCAGCCGGGGGCTACACCTTC. Translated: CASSLSGAAGGYTF.

This clonotype was picked up a small number of times. The CDR3 region has the DNA TGTGCCAGCGCCAGGGTCCCTTATGGCTACACCTTC. Translation: CASARVPYGYTF. The chain links TRBV9 to TRBJ1-2; tentatively, D is TRBD1 (5 bases). V shed 7 bases and J shed 5 bases, with 12 bases lying between them. CDR3 length: 12 residues. Germline values: CDR1 SGDLS, CDR2 YYNGEE.

The chain recombines TRBV27 with TRBJ2-1; 9 nucleotides agree with TRBD2. There are 14 residues in the CDR3. V was clipped by 7 bases and J by 7 bases; unmatched bases: 8. Looked up from germline, CDR1 is MNHEY and CDR2 is SMNVEV (reference sequence). The CDR3 DNA is TGTGCCAGCATGGGGCGGGGGGGCCCTAATGAGCAGTTCTTC. It translates to CASMGRGGPNEQFF.

This clonotype occurred a few times. The chain has TRBV3-1 and TRBJ1-2; 7 bases match TRBD1. After removal of 5 bases from V and 0 bases from J, the junction contained 6 bases not matched to a gene. Germline loops: CDR1 LGHDT, CDR2 YNNKEL (reference sequence). The CDR3 has 15 residues. The DNA for the CDR3 is TGTGCCAGCAGCACAGGGGCCTCTGCTAACTATGGCTACACCTTC. It is translated as CASSTGASANYGYTF.

This clonotype has only a few counts. The gene calls are TRBV14 and TRBJ2-1; 7 nucleotides match TRBD2. In germline, CDR1 is SGHDN, CDR2 FVKESK. The V segment lost 3 bases and the J segment 2 bases; nucleotides outside the gene matches: 4. CDR3 size: 15 residues. The DNA of the CDR3 is TGTGCCAGCAGCCAGTGGCTAGCGGCCTACAATGAGCAGTTCTTC. It encodes CASSQWLAAYNEQFF.

This clonotype was detected ten times or more. The V gene is TRBV6-4, the J gene TRBJ2-1; 8 nucleotides match TRBD1. Losses at the gene ends were 6 bases for V and 2 bases for J; bases not matched to a gene: 6. Germline V lookup: CDR1 MRHNA, CDR2 SNTAGT. The CDR3 totals 15 residues. The CDR3 here is CASSPGQGPYNEQFF. CDR3 nucleotide sequence: TGTGCCAGCAGCCCCGGACAGGGACCCTACAATGAGCAGTTCTTC.

This chain links TRBV7-9 with TRBJ2-5; tentatively, D is TRBD2 (6 bases). The germline V gene has CDR1 SEHNR and CDR2 FQNEAQ (reference sequence). The CDR3 length is 14 residues. The germline V and J ends were trimmed by 3 bases and 5 bases, with 13 bases remaining between them. CDR3 sequence reads: CASSFGGVLETQYF. The DNA of the CDR3 is TGTGCCAGCAGCTTCGGGGGTGTTTTGGAGACCCAGTACTTC.

This clonotype came up a few times. The J gene is TRBJ1-1, the V gene TRBV10-3; perhaps TRBD1 as D (6 bases). Trimming left V 7 bases short and J 6 bases short, with 18 bases between. In germline, CDR1 is ENHRY, CDR2 SYGVKD. This CDR3 region has 14 residues. The CDR3 DNA reads as TGTGCCATCAAGCCGGCAGGGGAAAGACCTGAAGCTTTCTTT. Amino acid sequence: CAIKPAGERPEAFF.

This chain joins TRBV5-5 and TRBJ2-4; no definite D call. The germline CDR1 and CDR2 sequences are SGHKS and YYEKEE (reference sequence). The CDR3 has 13 amino acids. The V end lost 0 bases, the J end lost 6 bases, and 7 bases lay between the germline ends. The CDR3: CASSLATSNIQYF. The CDR3 coding sequence is TGTGCCAGCAGCTTGGCTACTTCAAACATTCAGTACTTC.

This clonotype was detected a few times. The chain carries TRBV5-1 and TRBJ1-1, with D perhaps TRBD1 (5 bases). V was pared by 5 bases and J by 8 bases, with 22 bases between. Per the germline V gene, CDR1 is SGHRS and CDR2 is YFSETQ. This CDR3 region has 15 residues. CDR3 residues: CASRSYTRQTLEAFF. The CDR3, as DNA: TGCGCCAGCAGGTCATACACTCGACAGACACTGGAAGCTTTCTTT.

The genes are TRBV11-2 and TRBJ2-2; TRBD2 matches 7 bases. With V trimmed by 5 bases and J by 7 bases, 13 bases remained unmatched. There are 16 residues in the CDR3. Germline CDR1 reads SGHAT; CDR2 reads FQNNGV. The CDR3 coding sequence is TGTGCCAGCAGCCCAATGAGGACTAGAGGGGTCGGGGAGCTGTTTTTT. It yields the protein CASSPMRTRGVGELFF.

This clonotype was observed a few times. V usage is TRBV19 and J usage is TRBJ2-1, with a weak D call TRBD2 (7 bases). Germline V gene data show CDR1 as LNHDA and CDR2 as SQIVND (reference sequence). V was cut by 9 bases and J by 4 bases, with 19 bases left in between. There are 15 residues in the CDR3. CDR3 loop: CASQRGQAGYNEQFF. In DNA, the CDR3 is TGTGCCAGCCAACGGGGGCAAGCGGGATACAATGAGCAGTTCTTC.

This clonotype was recorded once. V gene TRBV30 combines with J gene TRBJ1-2; D remains ambiguous. Germline V CDR1 and CDR2: GTSNPN, SVGIG (reference sequence). The CDR3 spans 11 residues. V gave up 2 bases and J gave up 5 bases, with 6 bases separating them. CDR3 nucleotide sequence: TGTGCCTGGAGTCCGGGGTATGGCTACACCTTC. Protein product: CAWSPGYGYTF.

This clonotype was found many times. One junction end disagrees with the germline gene, perhaps due to a read error. V gene TRBV5-1 combines with J gene TRBJ2-1; D may be TRBD1 (6 bases). The CDR3 is 12 amino acids. Per germline, CDR1 SGHRS and CDR2 YFSETQ. CDR3 in DNA: TGTGCCAGCAGCTTAGGGGGCAATGAGCAGTTCTTC. Its protein is CASSLGGNEQFF.

This clonotype appeared a few times. This sequence joins TRBV7-8 and TRBJ1-1; no definite D call. There are 15 residues in the CDR3. CDR1 SGHVS and CDR2 FQNEAQ come from the germline V gene. V was clipped by 5 bases and J by 0 bases, with 13 bases between them. CDR3 bases: TGTGCCAGCAGCCCTAGGGCTCGGATGAACACTGAAGCTTTCTTT. The encoded protein is CASSPRARMNTEAFF.

This clonotype was seen a few times. The chain employs TRBV6-4 and TRBJ2-1; 10 nucleotides align to TRBD1. Germline trimming cut 3 bases from V and 2 bases from J; bases unmatched to any gene: 1. Germline CDR1 and CDR2: MRHNA and SNTAGT. The CDR3 length is 15 residues. This chain's CDR3 is CASSEGQGPYNEQFF. The CDR3 DNA reads as TGTGCCAGCAGTGAGGGACAGGGGCCCTACAATGAGCAGTTCTTC.